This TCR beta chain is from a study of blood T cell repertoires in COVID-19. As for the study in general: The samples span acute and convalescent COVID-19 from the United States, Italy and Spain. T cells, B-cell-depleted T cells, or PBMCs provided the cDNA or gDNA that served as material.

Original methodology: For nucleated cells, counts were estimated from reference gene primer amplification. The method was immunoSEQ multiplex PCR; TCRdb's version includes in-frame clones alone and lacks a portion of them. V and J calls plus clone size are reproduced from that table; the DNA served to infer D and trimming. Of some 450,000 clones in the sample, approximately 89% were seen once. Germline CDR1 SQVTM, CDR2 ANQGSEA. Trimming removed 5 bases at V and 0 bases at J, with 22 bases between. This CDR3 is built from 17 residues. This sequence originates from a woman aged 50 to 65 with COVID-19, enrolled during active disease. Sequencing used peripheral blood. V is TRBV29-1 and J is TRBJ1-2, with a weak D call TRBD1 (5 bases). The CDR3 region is CSVMRRGVQFPNYGYTF. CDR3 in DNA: TGCAGCGTTATGAGAAGGGGCGTTCAATTTCCTAACTATGGCTACACCTTC.